This T cell receptor (beta chain) was recorded in a study of T-cell memory formation after mild COVID-19 (TCRdb year 2021). About the investigation overall: TCR sequence clusters from the two donors were largely donor specific. In a couple of donors, T-cell clones that expanded and contracted after mild COVID-19 were followed by sequencing TCRalpha and TCRbeta repertoires longitudinally. The cohort was made up of two young adult volunteers, one female and one male, who were previously healthy.

PBMCs were isolated by Ficoll-Paque density gradient centrifugation. The instrument was an Illumina NovaSeq 6000. cDNA libraries for TCRalpha and TCRbeta were prepared by 5'RACE using constant-segment primers, with sample barcodes and unique molecular identifiers added. Trizol reagent was used to extract RNA from every sample. The libraries were amplified in two PCR steps, and the second step added a second sample barcode and Illumina TruSeq adapters. Sequencing of libraries was performed on an Illumina NovaSeq with 2 x 150 bp paired-end reads. Per the authors' processing: Demultiplexing of reads and collapsing into UMI-guided consensus sequences were performed with migec v1.2.7. Using mixcr v2.1.11, the UMI consensuses were aligned to TRA and TRB V and J templates and assembled into clonotypes. Clonotypes were classified as expanded or contracted when called significant by both edgeR and NoisET, with noise models trained on biological replicates. For edgeR calls, the thresholds were a false discovery rate-adjusted p below 0.01 and a log2 fold-change of 1. PCA with hierarchical clustering of max-normalized trajectories of the 1000 most abundant clonotypes was used as exploratory dynamics analysis. The CD4 or CD8 phenotype of responding clones was assigned using the separately sequenced CD4+ and CD8+ repertoires. The public sequencing data were trimmed at Q25 with fastp and processed into clonotypes with MiXCR by TCRdb, which kept only in-frame beta chains. Rows merge per CDR3 protein into single entries with the most common DNA and genes. TCRdb's processing, not the study's, gives the V and J calls here. The sample table records 400,000 to 500,000 distinct CDR3 sequences; 20% of these occur just once. The ten largest account for around 9.2% of the sample.

The research as a whole found: Clones contracting from day 15 to 85 had balanced CD4/CD8 phenotypes, while a second wave expanding from day 15 to 37 was biased towards CD4+. The second-wave clones that peaked on day 37 were not confirmed to be SARS-CoV-2 specific. Contracting CD4+ clones turned up mainly in the CM and EM memory subsets, whereas EMRA was where CD8+ clones were enriched. Some responding clones were found in pre-infection memory, which suggests that pre-existing cross-reactive memory T cells took part in the SARS-CoV-2 response. The study included only a couple of mild cases, and larger cohorts that include severe cases with pre-infection samples were judged to be necessary.

From a lookup of the germline V gene (reference sequence), CDR1 and CDR2 are LGHDT and YNNKEL. V is cut by 6 bases and J by 9 bases, and the space between the germline ends is 24 bases. Reading from cysteine to phenylalanine, the CDR3 counts 16 amino acids. This entry keeps only the CDR3 DNA: 48 bases, framed from base 1. A remark on this clonotype: Its antigen is currently not known. Qualities for individual bases were not recorded, and no much larger clone is one base off.

The sequence links TRBV3-1 to TRBJ2-1; the best D guess is TRBD1, with 6 bases matching. This TCR derives from an adult woman who had mild COVID-19 (a few samples of this study predate the infection). The sample titles of this study are shuffled in the database, so cell type and time point are left out; the donor was told from shared clones. The source material was PBMCs or a T cell subset sorted from them (not recorded which). In nucleotides, the sequence is TGTGCCAGCAGGGGAGTACAGGGACGGGCATTCGGTGAGCAGTTCTTC. It encodes CASRGVQGRAFGEQFF.